The entry below gives a single T cell receptor beta chain sequence along with its context. Its antigen is not known. Isolated RNA was reverse transcribed in full, so expressed TCRB transcripts were sequenced. Generated by immunoSEQ multiplex PCR, the TCRdb table keeps only in-frame clones and is missing some. Among around 160,000 clones, almost 65% were seen once, and the ten largest hold under 0.1%. The data belong to a study of beta chain features in type 1 diabetes. The study, taken as a whole, reports: Moderate but significant shortening of TCRB CDR3s was recorded in all four CD4+ subsets from Type 1 diabetes patients.

This CDR3 has 15 amino acids. V lost 0 bases and J lost 4, with 10 bases in between. Looked up from germline, CDR1 is LGHNA and CDR2 is YSLEER. This receptor was identified in a man in his thirties or forties with type 1 diabetes. This chain uses TRBV4-3 with TRBJ2-1; tentative D call: TRBD1 (5 bases). Sequenced: naive CD4+ T cells from blood. The CDR3 region is CASSQDLRQYNEQFF. DNA for the CDR3: TGCGCCAGCAGCCAAGATCTTCGACAGTACAATGAGCAGTTCTTC.